These 2 T cell receptor beta chains were sequenced from one sample in a study of beta chain features in type 1 diabetes. Overall study results and limits: Type 1 diabetes patients showed a moderate but significant shortening of TCRB CDR3s in all four CD4+ subsets.

No antigens are known for them. The isolated RNA, all of it, was reverse transcribed, so expressed TCRB transcripts were what got sequenced. Produced via immunoSEQ multiplex PCR; TCRdb's table is partial and in-frame only. The top ten hold around 2.5% of the sample, which has 120,000 or so clones, about 18% seen once. Sequencing was performed on central memory CD4+ T cells from blood. These receptors were collected from a man aged 18-30 years with type 1 diabetes.

This chain links TRBV2 with TRBJ2-2, with a weak D call TRBD1 (7 bases). The CDR3 extends over 14 amino acids. Deletions cut 8 bases from V and 7 bases from J, with 17 bases between. CDR1 is SNHLY and CDR2 is FYNNEI in the germline V gene. CDR3 in DNA: TGTGCCAGCGGGAAGGAGGGGGCCGGCGGGGAGCTGTTTTTT. Translation gives CASGKEGAGGELFF.

This clone came up a few times. The chain employs TRBV29-1 and TRBJ2-7, with 7 bases fitting TRBD1. Trimming took 4 bases from V and 3 from J; bases not matched to a gene: 15. The CDR3 runs 16 residues. From germline, CDR1 is SQVTM and CDR2 ANQGSEA. The CDR3 sequence: CSVADRLFPLNYEQYF. DNA of the CDR3: TGCAGCGTTGCGGACAGGCTATTCCCTCTGAACTACGAGCAGTACTTC.